These 27 T cell receptor beta chains share one sample of origin, sequenced in a study of T cell responses to AZD1222 COVID-19 vaccine. The assay was immunoSEQ multiplex PCR, and TCRdb's table has in-frame clones only and misses some. In the table there are around 110,000 clones, under 95% of which are singletons. This material consisted of peripheral blood, taken 28 days after the second AZD1222 dose. The source is an adult who received the AZD1222 COVID-19 vaccine.

This clone was recorded once. The genes are TRBV2 and TRBJ2-2, with a weak D call TRBD2 (5 bases). Trimming stripped 6 bases from V and 6 bases from J, with 11 bases between. CDR1 is SNHLY, CDR2 FYNNEI, per germline. The CDR3 spans 13 residues. The CDR3 loop is CASRASNAGELFF. CDR3 bases: TGTGCCAGCAGGGCTAGCAACGCCGGGGAGCTGTTTTTT.

The chain uses TRBV4-1 and TRBJ1-1; D unclear. V dropped 1 base and J dropped 3 bases, with 15 bases sitting between them. Germline-derived CDR1 and CDR2 are MGHRA and YSYEKL. The CDR3 totals 16 residues. For the CDR3, the DNA is TGCGCCAGCAGCCAAGTTCTATCCCGGGATGACACTGAAGCTTTCTTT. It codes for CASSQVLSRDDTEAFF.

The V and J genes are TRBV21-1 and TRBJ1-5; the DNA was not compared with TRBD1, the D call given in the table. TRBV21-1 is a listed pseudogene. The CDR3 has 19 amino acids. The CDR3, as DNA: TGTGCCAGCAGCAAAGAGGGGCAGCCAGGGGCTTATAGCAATCAGCCCCAGCATTTT. Amino acid sequence: CASSKEGQPGAYSNQPQHF.

V and J are TRBV6-5 and TRBJ2-1, with D maybe TRBD2 (6 bases). CDR1 and CDR2 from the germline V gene are MNHEY and SVGAGI. Trimming stripped 11 bases from V and 6 bases from J, with 11 bases between. The CDR3 is made up of 11 amino acids. CDR3 coding DNA: TGTGCCGGGGGACTTCTCAATGAGCAGTTCTTC. Its translation is CAGGLLNEQFF.

This clone showed up just once. The chain is built from TRBV5-5 and TRBJ1-4, with 8 bases lining up with TRBD1. The CDR3 covers 14 residues. CDR1 and CDR2 (germline): SGHKS, YYEKEE (reference sequence). J was trimmed by 6 bases and V by 5 bases; bases with no gene match: 6. CDR3 bases: TGTGCCAGCAGTCCGGGACAGGTCCATGAAAAACTGTTTTTT. Encoded protein: CASSPGQVHEKLFF.

This clone was seen only a few times. The chain links TRBV19 to TRBJ1-4, with TRBD1 matching over 10 bases. From germline, CDR1 is LNHDA and CDR2 SQIVND (reference sequence). This CDR3 contains 15 residues. With 3 bases clipped from V and 7 bases from J, the junction kept 5 bases outside the gene matches. CDR3 DNA sequence: TGTGCCAGTAGTATTGGGGGACAGGGGTCTGAAAAACTGTTTTTT. Its protein product is CASSIGGQGSEKLFF.

The V call is TRBV6-5, the J call TRBJ1-1; D may be TRBD1 (6 bases). Between the trimmed V and J ends, which lost 4 bases and 4 bases, there was a span of 16 bases. CDR1 and CDR2 from the germline V gene are MNHEY and SVGAGI. This CDR3 is 15 amino acids long. The CDR3 DNA follows: TGTGCCAGCAGTTCGGGACACCTCGGTGGCACTGAAGCTTTCTTT. It encodes CASSSGHLGGTEAFF.

The V and J genes are TRBV6-5 and TRBJ1-3; the D is unclear. Germline V gene data show CDR1 as MNHEY and CDR2 as SVGAGI. CDR3 length: 14 residues. Trimming took off 6 bases at V and 2 bases at J, with 11 bases between the two ends. In nucleotides, the CDR3 is TGTGCCAGCAGAAGGCAAAGGGCTGGAAACACCATATATTTT. The encoded protein is CASRRQRAGNTIYF.

This clone has just a few counts. The genes are TRBV21-1 and TRBJ1-5. TRBV21-1 is annotated as a pseudogene. The CDR3 extends over 12 amino acids. In DNA form, the CDR3 reads TGTGCCAGCAGCTACCATAATCAGCCCCAGCATTTT. It translates to CASSYHNQPQHF.

The gene calls are TRBV12-3 or TRBV12-4 and TRBJ2-1; D is uncertain. Trimming shortened V by 3 bases and J by 8 bases, and 11 bases separated the two germline ends. This CDR3 spans 13 amino acids. The CDR3 bases are TGTGCCAGCAGTTTTCTGGGGTCTGATGAGCAGTTCTTC. Its translation is CASSFLGSDEQFF.

This clone was counted only a few times. The chain couples TRBV28 to TRBJ1-6; no clear D. The germline gives CDR1 MDHEN, CDR2 SYDVKM. The CDR3 runs 16 residues. Trimming left V 6 bases short and J 7 bases short, with 19 bases between. In nucleotides, the CDR3 is TGTGCCAGCAGGTCTCGGGGTGTTCTTCTAAATTCACCCCTCCACTTT. It is translated as CASRSRGVLLNSPLHF.

The chain couples TRBV19 to TRBJ2-1; a weak D match, TRBD1 (5 bases). The CDR3 consists of 13 residues. Germline V CDR1 and CDR2: LNHDA, SQIVND (reference sequence). Trimming took 2 bases from V and 7 from J, leaving 9 bases between them. CDR3 DNA: TGTGCCAGTAGTATAATAAAGGGGAATGAGCAGTTCTTC. Its protein is CASSIIKGNEQFF. The full variable domain, with the rest looked up from reference TRBV19 and TRBJ2-1, is DGGITQSPKYLFRKEGQNVTLSCEQNLNHDAMYWYRQDPGQGLRLIYYSQIVNDFQKGDIAEGYSVSREKKESFPLTVTSAQKNPTAFYLCASSIIKGNEQFFGPGTRLTVL.

This clone appeared a few times. V gene TRBV5-1 combines with J gene TRBJ2-1, with TRBD1 identical over 12 bases. Per the germline V gene, CDR1 is SGHRS and CDR2 is YFSETQ. V was clipped by 4 bases and J by 8 bases; unmatched bases: 4. This CDR3 is built from 14 residues. The CDR3 here is CASSPGTGGYEQFF. The CDR3 region has the DNA TGCGCCAGCAGCCCAGGGACAGGGGGCTATGAGCAGTTCTTC.

The CDR3 region has the DNA TGCGCCAGCAGCCAAGGGACGCTTAGAACCGGGGAGCTGTTTTTT. Protein: CASSQGTLRTGELFF. The rearrangement joins TRBV5-1 to TRBJ2-2, with D perhaps TRBD1 or TRBD2 (5 bases each). The V gene lost 4 bases and the J gene lost 5 bases, with 15 bases spanning the gap. The CDR3 is 15 amino acids. Germline V gene lookup returns CDR1 SGHRS and CDR2 YFSETQ.

V and J are TRBV28 and TRBJ2-7; D might be TRBD1 (5 bases). From germline, CDR1 is MDHEN and CDR2 SYDVKM. V was shortened by 6 bases and J by 3 bases, with 9 bases between the two germline ends. The length of the CDR3 is 12 residues. CDR3 loop: CASSPTDYEQYF. The CDR3 nucleotides read TGTGCCAGCAGCCCGACAGACTACGAGCAGTACTTC.

The chain carries TRBV4-1 and TRBJ2-1; 8 bases are shared with TRBD2. The CDR3 length is 17 residues. Germline V gene lookup returns CDR1 MGHRA and CDR2 YSYEKL. V lost 4 bases and J lost 5; bases outside the gene matches: 13. The CDR3 protein is CASSRSGTRRTNNEQFF. The CDR3 DNA reads as TGCGCCAGCAGCCGCTCCGGGACTAGAAGAACGAACAATGAGCAGTTCTTC.

V and J are TRBV4-1 and TRBJ1-5; D remains unclear. The germline CDR1 and CDR2 sequences are MGHRA and YSYEKL. Trimming removed 2 bases from V and 9 bases from J, with 11 bases in between. The CDR3 totals 13 residues. The CDR3 DNA reads TGCGCCAGCAGCCAAACCGACAATACGCCCCAGCATTTT. Its protein product is CASSQTDNTPQHF.

The J gene is TRBJ2-7, the V gene TRBV15; TRBD1 is a possible D gene (7 bases). V was shortened by 0 bases and J by 6 bases, with 12 bases between the two germline ends. CDR1 and CDR2 from the germline V gene are LNHNV and YYDKDF (reference sequence). The CDR3 is made up of 14 amino acids. The CDR3 loop reads CATSRDRGVGEQYF. The CDR3 bases are TGTGCCACCAGCAGAGACAGGGGGGTGGGCGAGCAGTACTTC.

The chain combines TRBV24-1 with TRBJ1-2, with D possibly matching TRBD1 (5 bases). The CDR3 runs to 16 residues. Per the germline V gene, CDR1 is KGHDR and CDR2 is SFDVKD. The V gene lost 4 bases and the J gene lost 4 bases, with 18 bases spanning the gap. CDR3 sequence reads: CATSDGGSFRGYGYTF. The CDR3 coding sequence is TGTGCCACCAGTGACGGGGGGTCCTTTCGAGGCTATGGCTACACCTTC.

CDR3 sequence reads: CASSSYRQGNSPLHF. In DNA, the CDR3 is TGTGCCAGCAGCTCCTATCGACAGGGAAATTCACCCCTCCACTTT. The chain joins TRBV11-2 to TRBJ1-6; TRBD1 agrees at 7 bases. Germline CDR1 SGHAT, CDR2 FQNNGV. The CDR3 runs to 15 residues. Unmatched junction bases numbered 7, after V lost 4 bases and J lost 7 bases. The full variable domain, its missing parts supplied by reference TRBV11-2 and TRBJ1-6, is EAGVAQSPRYKIIEKRQSVAFWCNPISGHATLYWYQQILGQGPKLLIQFQNNGVVDDSQLPKDRFSAERLKGVDSTLKIQPAKLEDSAVYLCASSSYRQGNSPLHFGNGTRLTVT.

V is TRBV7-2 and J is TRBJ1-1; 7 bases agree with TRBD1. CDR1 is SGHTA and CDR2 is FQGNSA in the germline V gene. The CDR3 covers 14 residues. The J segment lost 4 bases and the V segment lost 1 base, leaving 3 bases of the junction unmatched. The CDR3: CASSLVNRGTEAFF. The CDR3 DNA reads TGTGCCAGCAGCTTAGTGAACAGGGGCACTGAAGCTTTCTTT.

This sequence joins TRBV13 and TRBJ2-7; D is unclear. The CDR3 totals 14 residues. The V gene's germline CDR1 is PRHDT and CDR2 FYEKMQ (reference sequence). V was pared by 1 base and J by 2 bases, with 9 bases between. The CDR3 nucleotides read TGTGCCAGCAGCTTAGAGGACGGCCCCTACGAGCAGTACTTC. Translating gives CASSLEDGPYEQYF. Full variable domain (outside the CDR3, taken from reference TRBV13 and TRBJ2-7): AAGVIQSPRHLIKEKRETATLKCYPIPRHDTVYWYQQGPGQDPQFLISFYEKMQSDKGSIPDRFSAQQFSDYHSELNMSSLELGDSALYFCASSLEDGPYEQYFGPGTRLTVT.

This rearrangement joins TRBV5-1 to TRBJ2-1; D ambiguous. The V gene's germline CDR1 is SGHRS and CDR2 YFSETQ. CDR3 length equals 14 residues. Trimming cost V 1 base and J 3 bases, with 8 bases left between them. The DNA of the CDR3 is TGCGCCAGCAGCTTGAACGCAGACTACAATGAGCAGTTCTTC. It translates to CASSLNADYNEQFF.

This clone was seen only a few times. This chain connects TRBV7-9 to TRBJ2-7, with D uncertain. The CDR3 has 12 amino acids. The V and J ends lost 2 bases and 3 bases respectively, with 5 bases between them. Germline V lookup: CDR1 SEHNR, CDR2 FQNEAQ (reference sequence). In DNA, the CDR3 is TGTGCCAGCAGCTTAAAGGACTACGAGCAGTACTTC. Its protein is CASSLKDYEQYF.

This chain connects TRBV14 to TRBJ2-1; 14 bases are a match to TRBD2. V lost 5 bases, J lost 8 bases, and 8 bases stayed unmatched. The CDR3 consists of 16 residues. The germline gives CDR1 SGHDN, CDR2 FVKESK. The CDR3 DNA reads as TGTGCCAGCAGCGCACAGGGGACTAGCGGGAGCTATGAGCAGTTCTTC. Translation gives CASSAQGTSGSYEQFF.

V usage is TRBV7-9 and J usage is TRBJ2-7; D possibly corresponds to TRBD1 (6 bases). V lost 5 bases to trimming and J lost 5 bases, with 10 bases between them. The CDR3 contains 12 residues. CDR1 is SEHNR and CDR2 is FQNEAQ in the germline V gene (reference sequence). The CDR3 DNA follows: TGTGCCAGCAGCCTACAGGGTAACGAGCAGTACTTC. Residues: CASSLQGNEQYF.

The chain is built from TRBV6-6 and TRBJ1-2; 7 nucleotides match TRBD1. Unmatched junction bases numbered 11, after V lost 5 bases and J lost 8 bases. Germline values: CDR1 MNHNY, CDR2 SVGAGI (reference sequence). CDR3 size: 14 residues. DNA of the CDR3: TGTGCCAGCAGTCAAATCGACAGGGTAGGCGGCTACACCTTC. It yields the protein CASSQIDRVGGYTF.